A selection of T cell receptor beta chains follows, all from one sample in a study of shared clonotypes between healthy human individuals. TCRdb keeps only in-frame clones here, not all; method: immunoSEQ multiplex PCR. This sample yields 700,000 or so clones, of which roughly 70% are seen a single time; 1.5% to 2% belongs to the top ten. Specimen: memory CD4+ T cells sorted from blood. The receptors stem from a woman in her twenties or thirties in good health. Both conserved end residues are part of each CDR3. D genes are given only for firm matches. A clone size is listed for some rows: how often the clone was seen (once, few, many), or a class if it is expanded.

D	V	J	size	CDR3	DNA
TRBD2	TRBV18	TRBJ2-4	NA	CASSPPRTSGISENIQYF	TGTGCCAGCTCACCACCGCGGACTAGCGGGATCTCGGAAAACATTCAGTACTTC
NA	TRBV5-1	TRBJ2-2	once	CASSLSRTGELFF	TGCGCCAGCAGCTTGAGCCGAACCGGGGAGCTGTTTTTT
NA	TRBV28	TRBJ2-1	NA	CASSIAGTRYNEQFF	TGTGCCAGCAGTATCGCCGGGACACGATACAATGAGCAGTTCTTC
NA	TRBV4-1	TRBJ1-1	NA	CASSSAENTEAFF	TGCGCCAGCAGTTCGGCAGAGAACACTGAAGCTTTCTTT
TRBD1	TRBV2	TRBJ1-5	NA	CASSSADRGNQPQHF	TGTGCCAGCAGTTCCGCCGACAGGGGGAATCAGCCCCAGCATTTT
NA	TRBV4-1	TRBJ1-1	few	CASSQGWDRNTEAFF	TGCGCCAGCAGCCAAGGATGGGATCGGAACACTGAAGCTTTCTTT
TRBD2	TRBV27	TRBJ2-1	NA	CASSVSGRAILNEQFF	TGTGCCAGCAGTGTTAGCGGGAGGGCCATTCTGAATGAGCAGTTCTTC
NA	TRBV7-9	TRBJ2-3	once	CASSLVGVTQYF	TGTGCCAGCAGCTTAGTCGGGGTTACGCAGTATTTT
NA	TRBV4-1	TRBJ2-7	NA	CASSQAASLLYEQYF	TGCGCCAGCAGCCAAGCGGCTTCCCTCCTTTACGAGCAGTACTTC
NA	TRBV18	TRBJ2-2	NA	CASSPTSLTGELFF	TGTGCCAGCTCACCAACCTCCCTCACCGGGGAGCTGTTTTTT
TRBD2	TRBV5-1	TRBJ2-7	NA	CASSLLAGESEQYF	TGCGCCAGCAGCTTACTAGCGGGAGAATCCGAGCAGTACTTC
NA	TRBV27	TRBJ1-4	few	CASSKASQGFVEKLFF	TGTGCCAGCAGCAAGGCCTCCCAAGGTTTTGTTGAAAAACTGTTTTTT
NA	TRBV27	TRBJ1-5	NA	CASSPVTGTDQPQHF	TGTGCCAGCAGTCCCGTGACGGGGACCGATCAGCCCCAGCATTTT
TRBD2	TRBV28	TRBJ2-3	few	CASSRAGDGTDTQYF	TGTGCCAGCAGCCGGGCGGGAGATGGGACAGATACGCAGTATTTT
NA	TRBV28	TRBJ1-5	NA	CASSPRGGANQPQHF	TGTGCCAGCAGCCCTCGTGGGGGGGCTAATCAGCCCCAGCATTTT
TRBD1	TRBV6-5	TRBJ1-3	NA	CASSNPGGATNTIYF	TGTGCCAGCAGTAACCCAGGGGGCGCGACTAACACCATATATTTT
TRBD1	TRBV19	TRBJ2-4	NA	CASSPYGTGGSRNIQYF	TGTGCCAGTAGTCCATACGGGACAGGGGGTTCAAGGAACATTCAGTACTTC
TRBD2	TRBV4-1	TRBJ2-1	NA	CASSQGLAASYNEQFF	TGCGCCAGCAGCCAAGGACTAGCGGCATCCTACAATGAGCAGTTCTTC
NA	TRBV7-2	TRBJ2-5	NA	CASSWGAEETQYF	TGTGCCAGCAGCTGGGGCGCCGAAGAGACCCAGTACTTC
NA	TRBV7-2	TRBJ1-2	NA	CASSDINNYGYTF	TGTGCCAGCAGCGATATCAATAACTATGGCTACACCTTC
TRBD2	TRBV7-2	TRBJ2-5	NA	CASSIGTSGSKTQYF	TGTGCCAGCAGCATAGGGACTAGCGGGAGTAAGACCCAGTACTTC
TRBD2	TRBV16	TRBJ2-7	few	CASSTTGREQYF	TGTGCCAGCAGTACCACCGGGAGGGAGCAGTACTTC
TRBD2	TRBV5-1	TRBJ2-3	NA	CASSLAPLAGGPQYF	TGCGCCAGCAGCTTGGCCCCCCTAGCGGGAGGTCCGCAGTATTTT
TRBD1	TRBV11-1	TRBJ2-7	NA	CASSLAGTASEQYF	TGTGCCAGCAGCTTAGCGGGGACAGCCTCCGAGCAGTACTTC
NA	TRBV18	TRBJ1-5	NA	CASSPGEGQPQHF	TGTGCCAGCTCACCAGGCGAGGGTCAGCCCCAGCATTTT
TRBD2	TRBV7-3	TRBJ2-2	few	CASSSGLAAGELFF	TGTGCCAGCAGCTCGGGACTAGCTGCCGGGGAGCTGTTTTTT
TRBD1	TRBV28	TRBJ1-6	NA	CASRPGQGGRNSPLHF	TGTGCCAGCAGACCGGGACAGGGTGGCCGAAATTCACCCCTCCACTTT
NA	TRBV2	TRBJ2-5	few	CASIQYLVGETQYF	TGTGCCAGCATCCAGTATCTAGTCGGGGAGACCCAGTACTTC
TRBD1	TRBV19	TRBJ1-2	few	CASSPGTGSYGYTF	TGTGCCAGTAGCCCCGGGACAGGGTCCTATGGCTACACCTTC
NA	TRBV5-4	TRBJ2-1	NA	CASSRGSGNNEQFF	TGTGCCAGCAGCAGAGGTAGCGGAAACAATGAGCAGTTCTTC
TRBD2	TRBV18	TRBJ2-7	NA	CASSLAGVNYEQYF	TGTGCCAGCTCACTAGCGGGAGTAAACTACGAGCAGTACTTC
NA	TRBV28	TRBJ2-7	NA	CASRSAAVGAYYEQYF	TGTGCCAGCAGGTCGGCGGCGGTAGGGGCCTACTACGAGCAGTACTTC
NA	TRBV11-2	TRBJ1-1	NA	CASSLAGGVITEAFF	TGTGCCAGCAGCTTAGCGGGGGGCGTTATCACTGAAGCTTTCTTT
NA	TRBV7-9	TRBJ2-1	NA	CASSAVDEQFF	TGTGCCAGCAGCGCCGTTGATGAGCAGTTCTTC
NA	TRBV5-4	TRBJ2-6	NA	CASSRDSSGANVLTF	TGTGCCAGCAGCCGCGACAGCTCTGGGGCCAACGTCCTGACTTTC
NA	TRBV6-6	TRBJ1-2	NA	CASSSPRDLYYGYTF	TGTGCCAGCAGTTCTCCTAGAGACCTTTACTATGGCTACACCTTC
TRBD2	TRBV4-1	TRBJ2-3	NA	CASSRTGTSGSSTDTQYF	TGCGCCAGCAGCCGAACCGGGACTAGCGGATCTAGCACAGATACGCAGTATTTT
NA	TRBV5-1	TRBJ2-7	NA	CASSPRGWLGSSYEQYF	TGCGCCAGCAGCCCCCGAGGGTGGTTAGGATCCTCCTACGAGCAGTACTTC
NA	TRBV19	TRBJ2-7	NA	CAISAGDSGLQYF	TGTGCCATTAGTGCAGGCGACAGCGGGCTGCAGTACTTC
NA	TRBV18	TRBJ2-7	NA	CASSRLLNRVSSYEQYF	TGTGCCAGCTCACGACTCCTAAACAGGGTGAGCTCCTACGAGCAGTACTTC
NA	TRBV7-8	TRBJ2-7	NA	CASSRRTSSYEQYF	TGTGCCAGCAGTCGCCGGACATCCTCTTACGAGCAGTACTTC
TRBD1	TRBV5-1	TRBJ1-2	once	CASSTSTGPDGYTF	TGCGCCAGCAGCACGTCGACAGGGCCTGATGGCTACACCTTC
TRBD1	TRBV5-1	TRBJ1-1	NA	CASSEGQGNTEAFF	TGCGCCAGCAGCGAGGGACAGGGGAACACTGAAGCTTTCTTT